A selection of T cell receptor beta chains follows, all from one sample in a study of T cell responses to AZD1222 COVID-19 vaccine. Repertoires were generated with immunoSEQ multiplex PCR, while TCRdb's copy carries only in-frame clones and drops some. The profile shows roughly 99,000 clones, approximately 89% of them singletons. Material: peripheral blood, obtained 28 days after the second AZD1222 dose. These receptors all come from an adult who received the AZD1222 COVID-19 vaccine. Each CDR3 is given with its conserved first and last residue. The order of the fields is clone size, D gene, J gene, V gene, CDR3 DNA, CDR3 protein. D genes are given only for firm matches. Size is stated for part of the rows, as once, few or many counts, or as a class when the clone is expanded.

-,TRBD2,TRBJ2-1,TRBV7-9,TGTGCCAGCAGCCCGCGGGGGGGTTTGGATGAGCAGTTCTTC,CASSPRGGLDEQFF
-,TRBD2,TRBJ2-7,TRBV28,TGTGCCAGCAAACCCCCGGGACTAGCATTCTACGAGCAGTACTTC,CASKPPGLAFYEQYF
-,-,TRBJ2-7,TRBV3-1/TRBV3-2,TGTGCCAGCAGCCAAGGAACCGGACCAAATCAGTACTTC,CASSQGTGPNQYF
-,TRBD1,TRBJ2-1,TRBV28,TGTGCCAGCAGACGCGGACAGGGCCACAATGAGCAGTTCTTC,CASRRGQGHNEQFF
-,TRBD1,TRBJ2-1,TRBV19,TGTGCCAGTAGTGTCGGGACAGGTCTAGCGACCTACAATGAGCAGTTCTTC,CASSVGTGLATYNEQFF
-,TRBD1,TRBJ2-7,TRBV7-8,TGTGCCAGCAGCTTAGCCCCGGGACAGGGGGCCCACGAGCAGTACTTC,CASSLAPGQGAHEQYF
-,TRBD1,TRBJ2-7,TRBV5-4,TGTGCCAGCAGCTTGGGGACAGGGCGTGAGCAGTACTTC,CASSLGTGREQYF
-,-,TRBJ2-2,TRBV10-3,TGTGCCATCAGTGAGAAATCAGGGAGACACGCGAACACCGGGGAGCTGTTTTTT,CAISEKSGRHANTGELFF
-,-,TRBJ1-3,TRBV18,TGTGCCAGCTCACAAGGACATTCCTCTGGAAACACCATATATTTT,CASSQGHSSGNTIYF
-,-,TRBJ1-1,TRBV7-2,TGTGCCAGCAGCGCCCTGGGGGAGAGCACTGAAGCTTTCTTT,CASSALGESTEAFF
-,-,TRBJ1-2,TRBV6-5,TGTGCCAGCAGCTCCGGGACAATCTATGGCTACACCTTC,CASSSGTIYGYTF
-,-,TRBJ2-1,TRBV4-1,TGCGCCAGCAGCCAAGCGAGTACTCCCAATGAGCAGTTCTTC,CASSQASTPNEQFF
-,-,TRBJ1-4,TRBV6-1,TGTGCCAGCAGTGAAGTGGGTGTGGCAACTAATGAAAAACTGTTTTTT,CASSEVGVATNEKLFF
-,TRBD1,TRBJ1-2,TRBV6-2/TRBV6-3,TGTGCCAGCAGTTCCACAGGGGATGGCTACACCTTC,CASSSTGDGYTF
-,-,TRBJ1-5,TRBV28,TGTGCCAGCAGTTTAATGTATCAGCCCCAGCATTTT,CASSLMYQPQHF
few,TRBD2,TRBJ2-1,TRBV5-1,TGCGCCAGCGCCGGACTAGCGGGAGATAGGGGTAATGAGCAGTTCTTC,CASAGLAGDRGNEQFF
once,TRBD2,TRBJ2-1,TRBV11-2,TGTGCCAGCAGCTTAGTAATTGCGGGAGGGAGGAATGAGCAGTTCTTC,CASSLVIAGGRNEQFF
-,-,TRBJ2-3,TRBV21-1,TGTGCCAGCACCAGCGGGACAGGGGAAACAGATACGCAGTATTTT,CASTSGTGETDTQYF
-,TRBD1,TRBJ2-5,TRBV6-4,TGTGCCAGCAGGGTAGGACAGGTCGAGACCCAGTACTTC,CASRVGQVETQYF
-,TRBD1,TRBJ1-2,TRBV30,TGTGCCTGGAGTGTCGGGACAGGCTATGGCTACACCTTC,CAWSVGTGYGYTF
-,-,TRBJ2-1,TRBV19,TGTGCCAGTAGTATAGAACGGGGGCCACACAATGAGCAGTTCTTC,CASSIERGPHNEQFF
once,TRBD1,TRBJ2-1,TRBV27,TGTGCCAGCAAAGGGGACAGGGGGCGCAGGGTTTACAATGAGCAGTTCTTC,CASKGDRGRRVYNEQFF
-,-,TRBJ2-2,TRBV5-1,TGCGCCAGCAGTCGTACGGGGGTAGGGAACACCGGGGAGCTGTTTTTT,CASSRTGVGNTGELFF
-,TRBD1,TRBJ2-5,TRBV19,TGTGCCAGTAGTCCGGACAGGGTCGTCCAAGAGACCCAGTACTTC,CASSPDRVVQETQYF
-,TRBD2,TRBJ2-3,TRBV20-1,TGCAGTGCTAGTCCCCTAGCGGAACTTATTACAGATACGCAGTATTTT,CSASPLAELITDTQYF
-,-,TRBJ1-5,TRBV10-3,TGTGCCATCAGTGAGTCACGAGGAGATAGCAATCAGCCCCAGCATTTT,CAISESRGDSNQPQHF
-,-,TRBJ1-1,TRBV11-1,TGTGCCAGCAGCTTTATAGGGAACACTGAAGCTTTCTTT,CASSFIGNTEAFF
-,-,TRBJ2-1,TRBV12-5,TGTGCTAGTGGTTTGGATCATACCTACAATGAGCAGTTCTTC,CASGLDHTYNEQFF
-,TRBD1,TRBJ1-5,TRBV2,TGTGCCAGCACCATGGAAGGGGGCGGCAATCAGCCCCAGCATTTT,CASTMEGGGNQPQHF
-,-,TRBJ1-1,TRBV28,TGTGCCAGCAGTTGGGGGCACCTCCCCCATTTT,CASSWGHLPHF